A single sample is the source of the 4 T cell receptor beta chains below, sequenced in a study of lymphopenia after photon versus proton radiotherapy. TCRdb's table, derived via immunoSEQ multiplex PCR, lists solely in-frame clones and lacks some. The sample holds tens of thousands of clones; around 83% are singletons and the top ten take about a tenth. Sequencing used peripheral blood, obtained from a patient treated with proton-based radiotherapy. These receptors came from a woman in her 70s with pancreatic cancer. Some clones in this sample may be carry-over from other donors' samples.

The rearrangement uses TRBV4-2 and TRBJ1-6, with D possibly matching TRBD1 (5 bases). Germline V gene sequence: CDR1 LGHNA, CDR2 YNFKEQ. The CDR3 covers 17 residues. The germline V and J ends were trimmed by 0 bases and 4 bases, with 13 bases remaining between them. The CDR3 DNA reads as TGTGCCAGCAGCCAAGATCCCCAGGGCCCGTATAATTCACCCCTCCACTTT. Residues: CASSQDPQGPYNSPLHF.

The rearrangement uses TRBV9 and TRBJ2-5; maybe TRBD1 (6 bases). CDR1 and CDR2 (germline): SGDLS, YYNGEE. The V and J ends lost 4 bases and 1 base respectively, with 14 bases between them. The CDR3 covers 15 residues. CDR3 nucleotides: TGTGCCAGCAGCCCCCGACAGGCCCTCCAAGAGACCCAGTACTTC. Translated: CASSPRQALQETQYF. The entire variable domain, with the rest obtained from reference TRBV9 and TRBJ2-5, is as follows: DSGVTQTPKHLITATGQRVTLRCSPRSGDLSVYWYQQSLDQGLQFLIQYYNGEERAKGNILERFSAQQFPDLHSELNLSSLELGDSALYFCASSPRQALQETQYFGPGTRLLVL.

The rearrangement uses TRBV19 and TRBJ2-7; D perhaps matches TRBD1 (6 bases). This CDR3 comprises 14 residues. Germline V gene sequence: CDR1 LNHDA, CDR2 SQIVND (reference sequence). V shed 3 bases and J shed 5 bases, with 14 bases lying between them. CDR3 region: CASSINRERNEQYF. DNA for the CDR3: TGTGCCAGTAGTATCAACAGGGAAAGGAACGAGCAGTACTTC.

A single count supports this clone. The chain combines TRBV2 with TRBJ2-1; no definite D call. This CDR3 has 14 residues. Germline assignment: CDR1 SNHLY and CDR2 FYNNEI. V lost 7 bases to trimming and J lost 0 bases, with 10 bases between them. The CDR3 DNA follows: TGTGCCAGCAAGGCTCTAGACTCCTACAATGAGCAGTTCTTC. Translation gives CASKALDSYNEQFF.